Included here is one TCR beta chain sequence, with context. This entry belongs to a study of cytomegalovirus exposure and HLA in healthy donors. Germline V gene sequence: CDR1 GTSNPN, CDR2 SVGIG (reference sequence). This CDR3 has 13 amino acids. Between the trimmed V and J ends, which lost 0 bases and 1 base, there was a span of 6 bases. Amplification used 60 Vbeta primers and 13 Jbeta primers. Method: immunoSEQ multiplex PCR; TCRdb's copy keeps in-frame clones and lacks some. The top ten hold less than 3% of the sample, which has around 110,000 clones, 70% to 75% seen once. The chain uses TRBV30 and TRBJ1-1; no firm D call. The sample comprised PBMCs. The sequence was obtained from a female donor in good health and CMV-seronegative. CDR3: CAWSVRGNTEAFF. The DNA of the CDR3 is TGTGCCTGGAGTGTACGGGGGAACACTGAAGCTTTCTTT.